Listed here are 10 T cell receptor beta chains from one sample, sequenced in a study of cytomegalovirus exposure and HLA in healthy donors. Use of 60 Vbeta and 13 Jbeta primers characterized the PCR. Here immunoSEQ multiplex PCR was the method, and the copy in TCRdb shows in-frame clones only, minus some. The table shows about 130,000 clones, with roughly 76% occurring only once. Sequencing input: PBMCs. The receptors were gathered from a woman in her 50s in good health and CMV-seronegative.

The gene calls are TRBV9 and TRBJ2-7, with D tentatively TRBD1 (6 bases). CDR3 length: 18 amino acids. With 4 bases removed from V and 1 base from J, the gap between germline ends came to 24 bases. Germline CDR1 reads SGDLS; CDR2 reads YYNGEE. CDR3 protein: CASSPRTAYLSDSYEQYF. DNA of the CDR3: TGTGCCAGCAGCCCCCGGACAGCTTACCTTTCGGATTCCTACGAGCAGTACTTC. The variable domain in full, completed from reference TRBV9 and TRBJ2-7, reads DSGVTQTPKHLITATGQRVTLRCSPRSGDLSVYWYQQSLDQGLQFLIQYYNGEERAKGNILERFSAQQFPDLHSELNLSSLELGDSALYFCASSPRTAYLSDSYEQYFGPGTRLTVT.

The CDR3 protein is CASSHSLAGAYEQFF. The DNA for the CDR3 is TGTGCCAGCAGTCATAGCCTAGCGGGAGCTTATGAGCAGTTCTTC. The chain recombines TRBV27 with TRBJ2-1; 10 positions agree with TRBD2. CDR1 is MNHEY, CDR2 SMNVEV, per germline (reference sequence). Unmatched junction bases numbered 9, after V lost 5 bases and J lost 8 bases. CDR3 length: 15 residues.

This clone was counted once. The chain uses TRBV10-3 and TRBJ2-7; TRBD1 agrees at 9 bases. V was pared by 2 bases and J by 4 bases, with 6 bases of the junction left unmatched. This CDR3 has 15 amino acids. Germline assignment: CDR1 ENHRY and CDR2 SYGVKD. The CDR3 DNA is TGTGCCATCAGTGAGAAGAAGGACAGGGGTTACGAGCAGTACTTC. Translated, it gives CAISEKKDRGYEQYF.

This clone has only one observation. The chain uses TRBV11-1 and TRBJ2-7; maybe TRBD1 (5 bases). Germline lookup yields CDR1 SGHAT and CDR2 FQDESV (reference sequence). The V and J ends lost 7 bases and 1 base respectively, with 17 bases between them. This CDR3 has 15 amino acids. The CDR3 nucleotides are TGTGCCAGCACCCCGAATGGGGCAGTATCCTACGAGCAGTACTTC. This gives the protein CASTPNGAVSYEQYF. Together with reference TRBV11-1 and TRBJ2-7, the CDR3 gives the full variable domain: EAEVAQSPRYKITEKSQAVAFWCDPISGHATLYWYRQILGQGPELLVQFQDESVVDDSQLPKDRFSAERLKGVDSTLKIQPAELGDSAMYLCASTPNGAVSYEQYFGPGTRLTVT.

In its sample, this clone was seen a few times. The CDR3 sequence is CASSWELAANYEQYF. In nucleotides, the CDR3 is TGTGCCAGCAGTTGGGAACTAGCTGCGAACTACGAGCAGTACTTC. The V gene is TRBV6-6, the J gene TRBJ2-7, with TRBD2 as a possible D gene (6 bases). CDR3 length: 15 amino acids. The ends were cut back, 4 bases at V and 3 bases at J, with 16 bases in the middle. Germline V lookup: CDR1 MNHNY, CDR2 SVGAGI (reference sequence).

In its sample, this clone was seen once. The CDR3 nucleotides are TGTGCCAGCAGCTTAGTTACTAGCGGGATCTACAATGAGCAGTTCTTC. Its protein is CASSLVTSGIYNEQFF. This chain joins TRBV11-2 and TRBJ2-1, with 10 bases identical to TRBD2. The V and J ends lost 1 base and 3 bases, in that order; junction bases with no gene match: 3. There are 16 residues in the CDR3. From germline, CDR1 is SGHAT and CDR2 FQNNGV.

This clone was counted only a few times. V usage is TRBV7-3 and J usage is TRBJ1-6, with 8 bases lining up with TRBD1. This CDR3 region has 13 residues. V lost 9 bases and J lost 9; bases outside the gene matches: 7. Germline V gene sequence: CDR1 SGHTA, CDR2 FQGTGA. Written as DNA, the CDR3 is TGTGCCAGGGACAGGGCAGGGGGTTCACCCCTCCACTTT. Translation: CARDRAGGSPLHF.

V and J are TRBV6-6 and TRBJ2-1; TRBD2 matches 8 bases. V lost 2 bases, J lost 8 bases, and 5 bases stayed unmatched. The CDR3 is made up of 14 amino acids. CDR1 MNHNY and CDR2 SVGAGI come from the germline V gene (reference sequence). The CDR3 is CASSYGTRRYEQFF. CDR3 DNA sequence: TGTGCCAGCAGTTACGGGACTAGGAGGTATGAGCAGTTCTTC.

This sequence joins TRBV28 and TRBJ1-1, with D perhaps TRBD1 (5 bases). The CDR3 has 14 amino acids. V was clipped by 6 bases and J by 6 bases, with 17 bases between them. CDR1 is MDHEN and CDR2 is SYDVKM in the germline V gene. The CDR3 loop is CASSISTRVAEAFF. The CDR3 nucleotides are TGTGCCAGCAGCATCTCGACCAGGGTTGCTGAAGCTTTCTTT.

The chain has TRBV19 and TRBJ1-4; D is perhaps TRBD1 (6 bases). CDR1 is LNHDA and CDR2 is SQIVND in the germline V gene (reference sequence). Trimming left V 6 bases short and J 5 bases short, with 10 bases between. The CDR3 runs to 13 residues. CDR3 DNA: TGTGCCAGTAGGGACAGTCAAAATGAAAAACTGTTTTTT. It yields the protein CASRDSQNEKLFF.